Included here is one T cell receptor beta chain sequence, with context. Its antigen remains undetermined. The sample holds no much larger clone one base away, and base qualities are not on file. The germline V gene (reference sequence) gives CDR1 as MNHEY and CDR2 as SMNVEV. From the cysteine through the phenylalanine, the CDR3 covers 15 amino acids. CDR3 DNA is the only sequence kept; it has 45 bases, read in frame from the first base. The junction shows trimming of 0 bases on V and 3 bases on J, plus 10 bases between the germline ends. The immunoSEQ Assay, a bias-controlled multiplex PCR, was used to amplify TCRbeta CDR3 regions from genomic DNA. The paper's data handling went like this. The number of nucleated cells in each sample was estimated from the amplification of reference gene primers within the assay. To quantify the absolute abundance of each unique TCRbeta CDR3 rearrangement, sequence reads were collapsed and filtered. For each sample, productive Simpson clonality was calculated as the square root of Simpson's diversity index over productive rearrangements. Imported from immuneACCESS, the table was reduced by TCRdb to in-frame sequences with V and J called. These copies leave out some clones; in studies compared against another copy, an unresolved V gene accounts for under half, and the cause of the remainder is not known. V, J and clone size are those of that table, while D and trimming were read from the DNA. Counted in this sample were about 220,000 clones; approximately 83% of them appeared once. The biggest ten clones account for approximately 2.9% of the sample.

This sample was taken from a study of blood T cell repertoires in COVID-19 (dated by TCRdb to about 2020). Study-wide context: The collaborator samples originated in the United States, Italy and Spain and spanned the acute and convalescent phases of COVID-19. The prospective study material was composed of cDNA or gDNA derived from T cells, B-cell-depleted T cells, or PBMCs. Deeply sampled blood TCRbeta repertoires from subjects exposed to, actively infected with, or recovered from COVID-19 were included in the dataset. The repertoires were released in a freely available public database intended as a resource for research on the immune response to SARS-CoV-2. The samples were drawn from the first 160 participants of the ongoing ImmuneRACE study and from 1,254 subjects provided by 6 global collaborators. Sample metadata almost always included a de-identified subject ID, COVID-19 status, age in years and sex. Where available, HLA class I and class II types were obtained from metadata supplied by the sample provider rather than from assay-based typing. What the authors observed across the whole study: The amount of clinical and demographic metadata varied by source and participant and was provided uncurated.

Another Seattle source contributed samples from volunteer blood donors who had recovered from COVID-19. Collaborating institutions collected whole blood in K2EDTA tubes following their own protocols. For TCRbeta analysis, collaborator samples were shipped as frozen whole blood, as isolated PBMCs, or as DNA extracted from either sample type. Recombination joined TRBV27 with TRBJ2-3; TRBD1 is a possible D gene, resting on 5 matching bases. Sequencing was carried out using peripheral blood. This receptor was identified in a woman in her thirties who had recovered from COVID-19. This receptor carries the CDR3 CASSLSLGLTDTQYF. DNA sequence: TGTGCCAGCAGTTTATCTCTGGGGCTTACAGATACGCAGTATTTT.